This T cell receptor beta chain was sequenced in a study of blood T cells in healthy people across ages. The use of a sample-barcoded 5' primer and a J-beta primer mix characterized a second PCR of about 7 to 12 cycles. A single record per CDR3 protein comes from TCRdb applying MiXCR to the 5' RACE reads. The sample includes 500,000 to 650,000 distinct CDR3 sequences, about 29% of them seen just once. The CDR3 covers 14 residues. The V gene lost 1 base and the J gene lost 5 bases, with 11 bases spanning the gap. The germline V gene encodes CDR1 SGHDN and CDR2 FVKESK. The sample was also linked to a second study, of T cells of mothers and their children.

This chain connects TRBV14 to TRBJ2-5; D possibly corresponds to TRBD2 (5 bases). The source material was blood. The TCR sequence derives from a boy between 2 and 10 years old in good health. DNA of the CDR3: TGTGCCAGCAGCCAAGTATGGGGAGTGGAGACCCAGTACTTC. This sequence encodes CASSQVWGVETQYF.